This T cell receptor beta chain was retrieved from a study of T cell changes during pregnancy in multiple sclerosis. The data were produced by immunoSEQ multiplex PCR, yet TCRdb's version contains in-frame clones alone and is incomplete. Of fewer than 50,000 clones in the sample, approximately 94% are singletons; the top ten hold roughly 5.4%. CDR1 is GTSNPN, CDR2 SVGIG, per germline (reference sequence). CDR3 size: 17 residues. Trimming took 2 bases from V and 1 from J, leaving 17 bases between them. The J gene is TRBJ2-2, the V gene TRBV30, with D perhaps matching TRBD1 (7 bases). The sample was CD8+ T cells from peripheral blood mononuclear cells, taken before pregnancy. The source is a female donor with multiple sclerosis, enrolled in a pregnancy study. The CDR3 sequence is CAWSSGGLRVNTGELFF. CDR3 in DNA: TGTGCCTGGAGTTCAGGGGGACTCCGAGTGAACACCGGGGAGCTGTTTTTT.